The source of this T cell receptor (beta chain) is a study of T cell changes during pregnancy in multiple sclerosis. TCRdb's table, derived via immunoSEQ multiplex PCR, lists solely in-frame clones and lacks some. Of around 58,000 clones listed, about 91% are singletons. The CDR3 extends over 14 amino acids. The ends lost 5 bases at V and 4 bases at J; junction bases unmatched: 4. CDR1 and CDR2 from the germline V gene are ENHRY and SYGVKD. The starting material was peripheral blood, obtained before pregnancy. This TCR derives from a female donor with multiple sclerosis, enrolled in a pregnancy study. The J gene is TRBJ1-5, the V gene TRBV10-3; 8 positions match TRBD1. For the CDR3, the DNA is TGTGCCATCAGTCGACAGGGGAGGAATCAGCCCCAGCATTTT. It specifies CAISRQGRNQPQHF.